These 22 T cell receptor beta chains were all obtained from the same sample, sequenced in a study of blood T cell repertoires in COVID-19. Produced via immunoSEQ multiplex PCR; TCRdb's table is partial and in-frame only. Of roughly 81,000 clones in the sample, around 88% were seen once. The specimen sequenced was peripheral blood. These receptors were obtained from a man at least 80 years old with active or convalescent COVID-19.

The J gene is TRBJ2-5, the V gene TRBV28, with 8 bases matching TRBD2. Per the germline V gene, CDR1 is MDHEN and CDR2 is SYDVKM. The CDR3 runs to 15 residues. Trimming at V came to 6 bases and at J to 5 bases, leaving 11 bases not matched to a gene. The CDR3 loop reads CASRQRELAWETQYF. CDR3 sequence (DNA): TGTGCCAGCAGACAGCGGGAGTTAGCGTGGGAGACCCAGTACTTC.

This sequence joins TRBV12-5 and TRBJ2-7; TRBD2 is a possible D gene (5 bases). Per germline, CDR1 LGHNT and CDR2 FRNRAP. This CDR3 region has 13 residues. Trimming left V 4 bases short and J 5 bases short, with 12 bases between. This chain's CDR3 is CASGSGVVDEQYF. CDR3 nucleotides: TGTGCTAGTGGTTCCGGGGTAGTCGACGAGCAGTACTTC.

The gene calls are TRBV3-1 (or the pseudogene TRBV3-2) and TRBJ2-7; perhaps TRBD1 as D (6 bases). CDR1 and CDR2 from the germline V gene are LGHDT and YNNKEL (reference sequence). The CDR3 totals 12 residues. V lost 7 bases and J 1 base, leaving 8 bases between the germline ends. The DNA for the CDR3 is TGTGCCAGCAAGGACAGTTCCTACGAGCAGTACTTC. It is translated as CASKDSSYEQYF.

The chain carries TRBV7-7 and TRBJ1-5; 7 nucleotides align to TRBD1. The ends lost 5 bases at V and 3 bases at J; junction bases unmatched: 7. Germline values: CDR1 SSHAT, CDR2 FNYEAQ (reference sequence). The CDR3 has 15 residues. CDR3 protein: CASSLTGSDNQPQHF. CDR3 sequence (DNA): TGTGCCAGCAGCCTGACAGGGTCCGACAATCAGCCCCAGCATTTT.

The chain is built from TRBV19 and TRBJ2-7, with TRBD1 as a possible D gene (5 bases). The germline V and J ends were trimmed by 4 bases and 5 bases, with 9 bases remaining between them. The CDR3 runs 12 residues. Germline CDR1 is LNHDA and CDR2 is SQIVND (reference sequence). The CDR3 nucleotides are TGTGCCAGTAGTACAGGGTTCGACGAGCAGTACTTC. It encodes CASSTGFDEQYF. The entire variable domain, with the rest obtained from reference TRBV19 and TRBJ2-7, is as follows: DGGITQSPKYLFRKEGQNVTLSCEQNLNHDAMYWYRQDPGQGLRLIYYSQIVNDFQKGDIAEGYSVSREKKESFPLTVTSAQKNPTAFYLCASSTGFDEQYFGPGTRLTVT.

The chain links TRBV7-2 to TRBJ2-7, with 11 bases that match TRBD2. Germline V gene lookup returns CDR1 SGHTA and CDR2 FQGNSA. This CDR3 spans 16 amino acids. V was pared by 2 bases and J by 2 bases, with 5 bases of the junction left unmatched. The chain's CDR3 is CASSLQGLAVPYEQYF. In DNA form, the CDR3 reads TGTGCCAGCAGCTTACAGGGACTAGCGGTCCCCTACGAGCAGTACTTC.

The chain employs TRBV2 and TRBJ2-6; D is possibly TRBD2 (6 bases). Germline V gives CDR1 SNHLY, CDR2 FYNNEI. The V gene lost 7 bases and the J gene lost 2 bases, with 12 bases spanning the gap. The CDR3 length is 15 residues. The CDR3 region has the DNA TGTGCCAGCATTGTTCCGGGAGCTGGGGCCAACGTCCTGACTTTC. It specifies CASIVPGAGANVLTF.

V is TRBV18 and J is TRBJ2-5; the D is unclear. In germline, CDR1 is KGHSH, CDR2 LQKENI. With 2 bases removed from V and 5 bases from J, the gap between germline ends came to 9 bases. The CDR3 sequence is 13 residues long. The CDR3 sequence: CASSPARRETQYF. The CDR3, as DNA: TGTGCCAGCTCACCAGCGAGGCGGGAGACCCAGTACTTC.

V and J are TRBV4-3 and TRBJ2-1, with D possibly matching TRBD2 (6 bases). This CDR3 spans 15 amino acids. Germline V lookup: CDR1 LGHNA, CDR2 YSLEER. V was pared by 4 bases and J by 8 bases, with 18 bases between. The CDR3 coding sequence is TGCGCCAGCAGCCGTAACGGAGGGGAAGGCCATGAGCAGTTCTTC. This sequence encodes CASSRNGGEGHEQFF.

The V gene is TRBV6-4, the J gene TRBJ2-3, with a possible D match to TRBD1 (5 bases). The CDR3 length is 15 residues. Trimming shortened V by 2 bases and J by 3 bases, and 12 bases separated the two germline ends. CDR1 and CDR2 from the germline V gene are MRHNA and SNTAGT. The CDR3 sequence: CASSDQGLWTDTQYF. CDR3 in DNA: TGTGCCAGCAGTGACCAGGGTCTCTGGACAGATACGCAGTATTTT.

On this clone: Other DNA sequences of this sample code for an identical CDR3. The V call is TRBV19, the J call TRBJ1-5, with unresolved D. CDR1 LNHDA and CDR2 SQIVND come from the germline V gene (reference sequence). Trimming left V 3 bases short and J 9 bases short, with 9 bases between. The CDR3 consists of 12 residues. Here the CDR3 DNA reads TGTGCCAGTAGTATCCTCCCAGGGCCCCAGCATTTT. It codes for CASSILPGPQHF.

Only a few counts were recorded for this clone. The rearrangement joins TRBV19 to TRBJ1-5, with D maybe TRBD1 (6 bases). V was cut by 1 base and J by 1 base, with 8 bases left in between. CDR1 LNHDA and CDR2 SQIVND come from the germline V gene (reference sequence). CDR3 length equals 15 residues. The CDR3 region is CASSIGGTSNQPQHF. For the CDR3, the DNA is TGTGCCAGTAGTATAGGTGGGACAAGCAATCAGCCCCAGCATTTT.

The V and J genes are TRBV6-2 or TRBV6-3 and TRBJ2-7; D may be TRBD2 (5 bases). V was trimmed by 4 bases and J by 0 bases, leaving 19 bases between them. CDR3 size: 17 residues. The V gene's germline CDR1 is MNHEY and CDR2 SVGEGT. The CDR3 DNA sequence: TGTGCCAGCAGTTTCCCCCACGGGGATCCAAGCTCCTACGAGCAGTACTTC. This encodes CASSFPHGDPSSYEQYF.

This clone was seen a few times. V usage is TRBV28 and J usage is TRBJ1-2, with a possible D match to TRBD1 (5 bases). Trimming took off 5 bases at V and 4 bases at J, with 11 bases between the two ends. The germline CDR1 and CDR2 sequences are MDHEN and SYDVKM. This CDR3 contains 13 residues. CDR3: CASSIQGGYGYTF. The CDR3 DNA follows: TGTGCCAGCAGTATCCAGGGAGGCTATGGCTACACCTTC.

The V and J genes are TRBV11-2 and TRBJ2-5, with unresolved D. In germline, CDR1 is SGHAT, CDR2 FQNNGV. This CDR3 spans 14 amino acids. Trimming took 3 bases from V and 0 from J, leaving 8 bases between them. CDR3 in amino acids: CASSLILDQETQYF. CDR3 nucleotide sequence: TGTGCCAGCAGCTTGATTCTAGACCAAGAGACCCAGTACTTC.

V usage is TRBV19 and J usage is TRBJ2-2, with 8 positions matching TRBD1. CDR1 LNHDA and CDR2 SQIVND come from the germline V gene (reference sequence). V gave up 5 bases and J gave up 1 base; unmatched junction bases: 3. This CDR3 comprises 15 residues. For the CDR3, the DNA is TGTGCCAGTAGTCGACAGGGGCTGAACACCGGGGAGCTGTTTTTT. It encodes CASSRQGLNTGELFF.

The chain recombines TRBV27 with TRBJ1-2; no clear D gene. The germline V gene encodes CDR1 MNHEY and CDR2 SMNVEV (reference sequence). The CDR3 contains 15 residues. V was clipped by 10 bases and J by 0 bases, with 18 bases between them. CDR3 DNA: TGTGCCACGTCTACCTACGGGGAAGCTAACTATGGCTACACCTTC. It encodes CATSTYGEANYGYTF.

The rearrangement links TRBV6-5 to TRBJ2-1, with 8 bases fitting TRBD1. V was pared by 6 bases and J by 8 bases, with 6 bases of the junction left unmatched. Per the germline V gene, CDR1 is MNHEY and CDR2 is SVGAGI. This CDR3 comprises 13 residues. The CDR3 DNA follows: TGTGCCAGCAGACCAAACAGGGGGTATGAGCAGTTCTTC. Its protein is CASRPNRGYEQFF.

Written as DNA, the CDR3 is TGCAGTGCTAGGATGGCAGAAAAACTGTTTTTT. Its translation is CSARMAEKLFF. The J gene is TRBJ1-4, the V gene TRBV20-1; the D is unclear. The CDR3 is made up of 11 amino acids. With 3 bases removed from V and 8 bases from J, the gap between germline ends came to 7 bases. Germline V gives CDR1 DFQATT, CDR2 SNEGSKA (reference sequence).

The J gene is TRBJ1-4, the V gene TRBV10-3; TRBD1 agrees at 8 bases. Germline V gene data show CDR1 as ENHRY and CDR2 as SYGVKD. The CDR3 is 17 residues long. Trimming took 0 bases from V and 0 from J; bases not matched to a gene: 3. CDR3 protein: CAISESETGATNEKLFF. Written as DNA, the CDR3 is TGTGCCATCAGTGAGTCGGAGACAGGGGCAACTAATGAAAAACTGTTTTTT.

This clone has only a few counts. This sequence joins TRBV5-6 and TRBJ1-1, with a weak D call TRBD1 (5 bases). V dropped 5 bases and J dropped 1 base, with 15 bases sitting between them. The length of the CDR3 is 15 residues. Germline V gene lookup returns CDR1 SGHDT and CDR2 YYEEEE. The CDR3 DNA is TGTGCCAGCAGTATCAGGGCGATGGGGAACACTGAAGCTTTCTTT. Its translation is CASSIRAMGNTEAFF.

The V call is TRBV3-1 (or the pseudogene TRBV3-2), the J call TRBJ2-5, with 9 nucleotides matching TRBD2. The CDR3 is 17 amino acids. V shed 4 bases, J shed 0 bases, and the junction held 9 bases outside the gene matches. Per germline, CDR1 LGHDT and CDR2 YNNKEL (reference sequence). Here the CDR3 DNA reads TGTGCCAGCAGCCCCACGCGGGGGGGCGCCCACCAAGAGACCCAGTACTTC. This codes for CASSPTRGGAHQETQYF.